Reported below is one T cell receptor (beta chain). Its specificity is not known. The data stem from a study of STAT5B mutations in CD4+ large granular lymphocyte leukemia. Profiled with immunoSEQ multiplex PCR; TCRdb holds only in-frame clones, not every one. The table has about 30,000 clones, around 80% seen once; the top ten hold 5.5% to 7.5%. Study-wide results and limits: Top patient clones used TRBV06 genes more often: 8/27 versus 2/35 in controls.

This CDR3 comprises 12 residues. V dropped 1 base and J dropped 9 bases, with 10 bases sitting between them. Germline CDR1 SGHDT, CDR2 YYEEEE. The sample comprised CD4+ T cells from blood buffy coats. The TCR comes from a human donor in good health. V usage is TRBV5-6 and J usage is TRBJ1-1; no reliable D call. The DNA for the CDR3 is TGTGCCAGCAGCTTGATTCCGGGTAAAGCTTTCTTT. Translated: CASSLIPGKAFF. Together with reference TRBV5-6 and TRBJ1-1, the CDR3 gives the full variable domain: DAGVTQSPTHLIKTRGQQVTLRCSPKSGHDTVSWYQQALGQGPQFIFQYYEEEERQRGNFPDRFSGHQFPNYSSELNVNALLLGDSALYLCASSLIPGKAFFGQGTRLTVV.